The 13 T cell receptor beta chains reported below all come from one sample, sequenced in a study of blood T cell repertoires in COVID-19. Method: immunoSEQ multiplex PCR; TCRdb's copy keeps in-frame clones and lacks some. The table includes roughly 400,000 clones, 85% to 90% detected once. The sample comprised PBMCs or T cells enriched from blood (not recorded which). The receptors come from a woman between 45 and 60 years old who had recovered from COVID-19.

The chain combines TRBV7-2 with TRBJ1-4, with 7 bases that match TRBD1. The CDR3 is 18 residues long. The germline V gene has CDR1 SGHTA and CDR2 FQGNSA. With 5 bases clipped from V and 8 bases from J, the junction kept 20 bases outside the gene matches. In nucleotides, the CDR3 is TGTGCCAGCAGCCAAACGAACATGGCCGGGACAGTCTACGAAAAACTGTTTTTT. This sequence encodes CASSQTNMAGTVYEKLFF.

V usage is TRBV4-3 and J usage is TRBJ1-2; no clear D. The CDR3 is 15 amino acids. Germline V gene data show CDR1 as LGHNA and CDR2 as YSLEER. V dropped 3 bases and J dropped 5 bases, with 16 bases sitting between them. DNA for the CDR3: TGCGCCAGCAGCCAGCAAGCGGATCTTGGGTATGGCTACACCTTC. It yields the protein CASSQQADLGYGYTF.

The V and J genes are TRBV6-6 and TRBJ2-2, with TRBD1 matching over 9 bases. J was trimmed by 5 bases and V by 10 bases; bases with no gene match: 5. The germline V gene encodes CDR1 MNHNY and CDR2 SVGAGI (reference sequence). The CDR3 contains 13 residues. The CDR3 region is CANRGQGTGELFF. CDR3 DNA sequence: TGTGCCAACCGGGGACAGGGTACCGGGGAGCTGTTTTTT.

This chain joins TRBV6-5 and TRBJ2-1, with TRBD1 matching over 9 bases. With 6 bases clipped from V and 8 bases from J, the junction kept 8 bases outside the gene matches. CDR3 length equals 14 residues. CDR1 is MNHEY and CDR2 is SVGAGI in the germline V gene. CDR3 sequence (DNA): TGTGCCAGCAGGAACCGGGACAGGGCCCATGAGCAGTTCTTC. Protein: CASRNRDRAHEQFF.

This chain joins TRBV3-1 (or the pseudogene TRBV3-2) and TRBJ2-1; 12 bases are shared with TRBD2. Germline CDR1 reads LGHDT; CDR2 reads YNNKEL (reference sequence). J gave up 10 bases and V 4 bases, and 8 bases lay outside the gene matches. CDR3 length equals 15 residues. Here the CDR3 reads CASSPIAGTSGEQFF. The CDR3 DNA reads TGTGCCAGCAGCCCAATAGCCGGGACTAGCGGGGAGCAGTTCTTC.

This chain uses TRBV3-1 (or the pseudogene TRBV3-2) with TRBJ1-2, with D possibly being TRBD1 (6 bases). Deletions cut 2 bases from V and 2 bases from J, with 18 bases between. The CDR3 is 17 amino acids. Germline V gene sequence: CDR1 LGHDT, CDR2 YNNKEL (reference sequence). The CDR3 DNA is TGTGCCAGCAGCCAACGTCTAGGACAGTGCCACAACTATGGCTACACCTTC. Translated, it gives CASSQRLGQCHNYGYTF.

J is TRBJ1-2 and V is TRBV2, with a tentative D call TRBD1 (5 bases). Germline CDR1 is SNHLY and CDR2 is FYNNEI. This CDR3 is built from 16 residues. Trimming took off 4 bases at V and 1 base at J, with 16 bases between the two ends. The CDR3 region has the DNA TGTGCCAGCAGTGTAAAATGGCAGGGAAATAACTATGGCTACACCTTC. Residues: CASSVKWQGNNYGYTF.

The J gene is TRBJ1-2, the V gene TRBV6-1; possibly TRBD1 for D (6 bases). Trimming shortened V by 6 bases and J by 2 bases, and 10 bases separated the two germline ends. The CDR3 is 13 amino acids. Looked up from germline, CDR1 is MNHNS and CDR2 is SASEGT. CDR3 bases: TGTGCCAGCAGGGATACAGGGAACTATGGCTACACCTTC. Translated, it gives CASRDTGNYGYTF.

The J gene is TRBJ1-1, the V gene TRBV7-9, with TRBD1 as a possible D gene (6 bases). Trimming cost V 1 base and J 8 bases, with 8 bases left between them. Germline CDR1 reads SEHNR; CDR2 reads FQNEAQ (reference sequence). The CDR3 is 12 residues long. The CDR3, as DNA: TGTGCCAGCAGCTTAGATACAGGGGAAGCTTTCTTT. Amino acid sequence: CASSLDTGEAFF.

Here the CDR3 reads CASSYSTGRVTGELFF. CDR3 in DNA: TGTGCCAGCAGCTATAGCACGGGGAGAGTAACCGGGGAGCTGTTTTTT. V is TRBV7-9 and J is TRBJ2-2; possibly TRBD2 for D (5 bases). The CDR3 sequence is 16 residues long. In germline, CDR1 is SEHNR, CDR2 FQNEAQ (reference sequence). Trimming pared 4 bases from V and 5 bases from J, leaving 17 bases between.

This clone was found many times. The genes are TRBV19 and TRBJ2-5; 13 nucleotides agree with TRBD2. The junction had 3 bases not matched to a gene; V was cut back by 0 bases and J by 5 bases. The CDR3 loop spans 16 amino acids. The V gene's germline CDR1 is LNHDA and CDR2 SQIVND (reference sequence). Here the CDR3 DNA reads TGTGCCAGTAGTATAGATGGGACTAGCGGGGCCGAGACCCAGTACTTC. This sequence encodes CASSIDGTSGAETQYF.

The V and J genes are TRBV21-1 and TRBJ1-2; the table's D call, TRBD1, was not checked against the DNA. TRBV21-1 is recorded as a pseudogene. The CDR3 consists of 13 residues. Here the CDR3 DNA reads TGTGCCAGCATTTCAACAGGGGGACGTGGCTACACCTTC. Amino acids: CASISTGGRGYTF.

The rearrangement links TRBV4-1 to TRBJ1-2; possible D gene TRBD1, 5 bases. V lost 3 bases to trimming and J lost 3 bases, with 14 bases between them. Germline loops: CDR1 MGHRA, CDR2 YSYEKL. CDR3 length equals 15 residues. The CDR3 protein is CASSHLDQGDYGYTF. The CDR3 DNA follows: TGCGCCAGCAGCCACCTAGATCAGGGTGACTATGGCTACACCTTC.